This T cell receptor (beta chain) was captured by sequencing in a study of T cells in Graves' hyperthyroidism and ophthalmopathy. Study-wide background: At initial diagnosis, before any treatment had begun, peripheral blood was obtained.

There were TCR beta CDR3 regions amplified from RNA transcripts. First-round RT-PCR targeting the TCR CDR3 was performed with the HTBI primer set. TCRdb re-called the multiplex PCR reads through MiXCR, storing one row per CDR3 protein. The sample shows around 600,000 distinct CDR3 sequences, about 14% of them seen only once. Losses at the gene ends were 5 bases for V and 4 bases for J; bases not matched to a gene: 2. Germline CDR1 is SGHAT and CDR2 is FQDESV (reference sequence). The CDR3 consists of 14 residues. Subjects with ophthalmopathy showed a Clinical Activity Score no lower than 3, a NOSPECS grade no lower than 4, and a duration shorter than 3 months. Whole-study findings and limits: Ophthalmopathy was identified by the model a median 6.5 months ahead of onset. Blood held most thyroid clonotypes expanded above 0.001 frequency.

On this clonotype itself: What it binds is unknown.

The sample taken for sequencing was blood. This clonotype was obtained from a woman aged 18-29 years with Graves' ophthalmopathy. This sequence joins TRBV11-1 and TRBJ2-2; 9 bases line up with TRBD2. Written as DNA, the CDR3 is TGTGCCAGCAGCCCTAGCGGGGTCACCGGGGAGCTGTTTTTT. It is translated as CASSPSGVTGELFF.